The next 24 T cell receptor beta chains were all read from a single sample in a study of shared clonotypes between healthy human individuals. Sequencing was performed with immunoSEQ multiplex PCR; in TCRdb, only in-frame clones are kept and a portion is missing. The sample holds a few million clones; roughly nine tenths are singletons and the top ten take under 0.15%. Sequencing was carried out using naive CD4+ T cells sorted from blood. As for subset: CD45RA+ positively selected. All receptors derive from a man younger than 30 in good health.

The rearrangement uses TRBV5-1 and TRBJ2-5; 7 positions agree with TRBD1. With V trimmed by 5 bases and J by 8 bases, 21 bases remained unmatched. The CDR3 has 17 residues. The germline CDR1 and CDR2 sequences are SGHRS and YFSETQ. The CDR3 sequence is CASSSPIGQAGQGTQYF. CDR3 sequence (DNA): TGCGCCAGCAGTTCTCCGATCGGACAGGCCGGGCAAGGAACCCAGTACTTC.

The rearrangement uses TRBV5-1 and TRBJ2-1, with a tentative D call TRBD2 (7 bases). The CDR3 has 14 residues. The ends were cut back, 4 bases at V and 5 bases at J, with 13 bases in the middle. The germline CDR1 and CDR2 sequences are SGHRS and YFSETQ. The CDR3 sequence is CASSGGDNNNEQFF. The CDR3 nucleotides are TGCGCCAGCAGCGGGGGGGACAATAACAATGAGCAGTTCTTC.

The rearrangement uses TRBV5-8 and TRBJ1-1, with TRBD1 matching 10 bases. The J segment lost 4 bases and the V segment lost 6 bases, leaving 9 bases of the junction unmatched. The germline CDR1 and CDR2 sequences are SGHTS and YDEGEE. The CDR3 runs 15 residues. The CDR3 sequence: CASTGQGLRSTEAFF. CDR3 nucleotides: TGTGCCAGCACGGGACAGGGGCTTCGGAGCACTGAAGCTTTCTTT.

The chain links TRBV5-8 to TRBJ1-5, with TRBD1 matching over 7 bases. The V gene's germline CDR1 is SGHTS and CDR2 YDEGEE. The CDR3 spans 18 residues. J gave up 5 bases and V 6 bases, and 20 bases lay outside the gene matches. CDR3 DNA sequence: TGTGCCAGCAACCGAAAACAGGGGACTTTTGCCCCCGATCAGCCCCAGCATTTT. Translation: CASNRKQGTFAPDQPQHF.

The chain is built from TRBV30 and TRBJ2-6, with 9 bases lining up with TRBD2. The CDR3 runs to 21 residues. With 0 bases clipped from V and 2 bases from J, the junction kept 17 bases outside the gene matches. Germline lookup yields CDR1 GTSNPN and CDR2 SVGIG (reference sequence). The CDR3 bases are TGTGCCTGGAGTGTAATAAACCCCGGCGGGGGGGTAGTAACTGGGGCCAACGTCCTGACTTTC. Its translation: CAWSVINPGGGVVTGANVLTF.

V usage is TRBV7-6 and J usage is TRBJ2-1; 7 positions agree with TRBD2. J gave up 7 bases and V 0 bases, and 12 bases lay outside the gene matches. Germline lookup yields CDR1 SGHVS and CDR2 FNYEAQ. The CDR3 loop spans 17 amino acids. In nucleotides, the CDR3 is TGTGCCAGCAGCTTAGCTGGGGGGGTCGGAGTGTCGAATGAGCAGTTCTTC. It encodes CASSLAGGVGVSNEQFF.

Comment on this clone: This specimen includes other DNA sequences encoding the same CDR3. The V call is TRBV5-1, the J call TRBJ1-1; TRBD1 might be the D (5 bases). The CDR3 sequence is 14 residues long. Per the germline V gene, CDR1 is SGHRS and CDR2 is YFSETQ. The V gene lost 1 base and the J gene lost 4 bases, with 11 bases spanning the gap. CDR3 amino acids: CASSLQGGTTEAFF. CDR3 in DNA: TGCGCCAGCAGCTTGCAGGGAGGGACCACTGAAGCTTTCTTT.

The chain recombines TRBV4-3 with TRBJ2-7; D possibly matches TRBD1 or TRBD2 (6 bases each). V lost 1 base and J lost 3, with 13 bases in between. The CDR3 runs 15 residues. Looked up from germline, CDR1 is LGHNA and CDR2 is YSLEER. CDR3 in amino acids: CASSQGSGGGYEQYF. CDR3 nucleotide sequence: TGCGCCAGCAGCCAAGGCTCCGGAGGGGGCTACGAGCAGTACTTC.

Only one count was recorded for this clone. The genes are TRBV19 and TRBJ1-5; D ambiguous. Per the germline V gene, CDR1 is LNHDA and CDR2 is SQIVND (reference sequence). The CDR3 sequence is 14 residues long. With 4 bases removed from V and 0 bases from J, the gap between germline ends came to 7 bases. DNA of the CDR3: TGTGCCAGTAGTAAGTTATATAGCAATCAGCCCCAGCATTTT. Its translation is CASSKLYSNQPQHF.

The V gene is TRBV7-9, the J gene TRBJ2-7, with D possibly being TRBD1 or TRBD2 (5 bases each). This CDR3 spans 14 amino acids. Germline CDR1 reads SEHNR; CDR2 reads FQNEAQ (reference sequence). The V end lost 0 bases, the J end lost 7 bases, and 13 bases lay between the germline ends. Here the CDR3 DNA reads TGTGCCAGCAGCTTAGCCACCGGGGCGCGGGAGCAGTACTTC. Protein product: CASSLATGAREQYF.

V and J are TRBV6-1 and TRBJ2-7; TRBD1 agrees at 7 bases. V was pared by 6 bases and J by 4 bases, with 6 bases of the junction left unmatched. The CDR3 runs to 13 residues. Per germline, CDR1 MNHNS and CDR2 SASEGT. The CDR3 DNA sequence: TGTGCCAGCAGCAGGGACAGCATTTACGAGCAGTACTTC. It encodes CASSRDSIYEQYF.

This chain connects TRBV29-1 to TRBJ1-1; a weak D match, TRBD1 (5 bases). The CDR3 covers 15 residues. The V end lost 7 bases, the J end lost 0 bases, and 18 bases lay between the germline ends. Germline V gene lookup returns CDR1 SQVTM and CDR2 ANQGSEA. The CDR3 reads CSGRRHGTLNTEAFF. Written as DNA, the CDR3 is TGCAGCGGACGAAGGCATGGGACTCTGAACACTGAAGCTTTCTTT. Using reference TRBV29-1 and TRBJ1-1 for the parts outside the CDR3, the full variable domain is SAVISQKPSRDICQRGTSLTIQCQVDSQVTMMFWYRQQPGQSLTLIATANQGSEATYESGFVIDKFPISRPNLTFSTLTVSNMSPEDSSIYLCSGRRHGTLNTEAFFGQGTRLTVV.

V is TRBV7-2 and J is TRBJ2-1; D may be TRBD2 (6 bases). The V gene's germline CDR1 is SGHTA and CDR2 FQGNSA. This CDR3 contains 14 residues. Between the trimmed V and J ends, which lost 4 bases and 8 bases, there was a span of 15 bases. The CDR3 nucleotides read TGTGCCAGCAGCTCGGGACTCCCGCTGGATGAGCAGTTCTTC. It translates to CASSSGLPLDEQFF.

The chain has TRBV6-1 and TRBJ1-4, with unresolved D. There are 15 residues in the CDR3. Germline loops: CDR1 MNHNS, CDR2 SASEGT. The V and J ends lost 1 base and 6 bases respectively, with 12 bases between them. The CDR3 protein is CASSEGAAGHEKLFF. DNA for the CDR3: TGTGCCAGCAGTGAAGGCGCTGCGGGCCATGAAAAACTGTTTTTT.

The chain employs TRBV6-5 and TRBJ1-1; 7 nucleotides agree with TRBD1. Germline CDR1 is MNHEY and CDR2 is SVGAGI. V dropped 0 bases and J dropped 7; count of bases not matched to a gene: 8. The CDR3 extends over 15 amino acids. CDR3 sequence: CASSYSRQGGNEAFF. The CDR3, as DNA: TGTGCCAGCAGTTACTCGAGACAGGGAGGGAATGAAGCTTTCTTT.

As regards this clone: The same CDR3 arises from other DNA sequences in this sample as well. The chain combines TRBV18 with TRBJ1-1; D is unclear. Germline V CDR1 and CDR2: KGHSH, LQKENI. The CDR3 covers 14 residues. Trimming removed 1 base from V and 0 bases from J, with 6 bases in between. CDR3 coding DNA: TGTGCCAGCTCACCACAAGAGATGAACACTGAAGCTTTCTTT. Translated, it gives CASSPQEMNTEAFF.

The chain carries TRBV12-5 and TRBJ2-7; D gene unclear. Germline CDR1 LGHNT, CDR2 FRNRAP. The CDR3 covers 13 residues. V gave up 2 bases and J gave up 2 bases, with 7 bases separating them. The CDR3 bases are TGTGCTAGTGGTTTGAAGCAGGCCTACGAGCAGTACTTC. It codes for CASGLKQAYEQYF.

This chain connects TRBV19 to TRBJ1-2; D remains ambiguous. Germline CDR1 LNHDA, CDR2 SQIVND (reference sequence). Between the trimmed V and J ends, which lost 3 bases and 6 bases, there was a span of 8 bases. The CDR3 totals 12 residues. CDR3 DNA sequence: TGTGCCAGTAGTATCTTGGGGAATGGCTACACCTTC. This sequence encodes CASSILGNGYTF.

The CDR3 here is CAIRDPGLASNEQFF. As DNA, the CDR3 is TGTGCCATCAGGGATCCGGGACTAGCCTCCAATGAGCAGTTCTTC. The rearrangement uses TRBV10-3 and TRBJ2-1, with 9 bases that match TRBD2. This CDR3 has 15 amino acids. Germline values: CDR1 ENHRY, CDR2 SYGVKD. The V gene end was trimmed by 6 bases and the J gene end by 6 bases; junction bases not matched to a gene: 9.

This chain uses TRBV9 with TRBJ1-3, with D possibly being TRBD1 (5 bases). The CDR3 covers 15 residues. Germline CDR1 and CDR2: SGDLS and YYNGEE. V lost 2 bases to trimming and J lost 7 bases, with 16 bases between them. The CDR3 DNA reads TGTGCCAGCAGCGTCACAGGTCAAGGAGGGAACACCATATATTTT. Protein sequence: CASSVTGQGGNTIYF.

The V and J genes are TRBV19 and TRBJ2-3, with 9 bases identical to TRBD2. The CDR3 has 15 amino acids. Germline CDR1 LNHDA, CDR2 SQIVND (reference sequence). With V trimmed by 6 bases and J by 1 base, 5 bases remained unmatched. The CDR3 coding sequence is TGTGCCAGTAGAGAGCGGGAGGTCGGCACAGATACGCAGTATTTT. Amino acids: CASREREVGTDTQYF.

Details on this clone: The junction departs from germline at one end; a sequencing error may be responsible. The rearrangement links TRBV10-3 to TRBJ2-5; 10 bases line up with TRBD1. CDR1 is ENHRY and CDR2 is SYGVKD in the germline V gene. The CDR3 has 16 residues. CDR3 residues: CASSESPGQGVETQYF. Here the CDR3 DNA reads TGTGCCAGCAGTGAATCCCCCGGACAGGGGGTCGAGACCCAGTACTTC.

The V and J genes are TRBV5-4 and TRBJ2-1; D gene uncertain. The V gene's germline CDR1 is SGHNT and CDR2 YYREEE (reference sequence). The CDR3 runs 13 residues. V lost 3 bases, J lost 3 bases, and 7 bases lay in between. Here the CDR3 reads CASSSGFYNEQFF. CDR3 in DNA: TGTGCCAGCAGCTCCGGGTTCTACAATGAGCAGTTCTTC.

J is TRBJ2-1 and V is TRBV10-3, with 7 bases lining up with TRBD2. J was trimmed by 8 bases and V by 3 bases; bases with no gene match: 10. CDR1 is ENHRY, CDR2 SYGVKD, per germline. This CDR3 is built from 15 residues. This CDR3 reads CAISDGGRAVDEQFF. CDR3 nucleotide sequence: TGTGCCATCAGTGATGGGGGGAGGGCCGTAGATGAGCAGTTCTTC.